Listed below are T cell receptor beta chains from one sample, sequenced in a study of blood T cells in healthy people across ages. MiXCR, applied by TCRdb to the 5' RACE reads, yields one record per CDR3 protein. The table has approximately 600,000 distinct CDR3 sequences, roughly three fifths seen once. Input material: blood. The receptors originated from a man between 60 and 75 years old in good health. Both conserved end residues are part of each CDR3. The order of the fields is clone size, D gene, V gene, J gene, CDR3 protein, CDR3 DNA. A D gene is named only where the DNA matches it firmly. Clone size is stated in some rows and not others, as once, few, many or a class when expanded.

once	TRBD1	TRBV20-1	TRBJ1-2	CSGSDRAPYGYTF	TGCAGTGGATCGGACAGGGCCCCCTATGGCTACACCTTC
NA	NA	TRBV18	TRBJ1-4	CASSLSDGNNEKLFF	TGTGCCAGCTCACTATCAGACGGAAATAATGAAAAACTGTTTTTT
NA	NA	TRBV28	TRBJ2-5	CASSLWRTDPVVYF	TGTGCCAGCAGTTTGTGGCGGACTGACCCGGTGGTGTACTTC
NA	NA	TRBV6-1	TRBJ2-5	CASSVSSAETQYF	TGTGCCAGCAGTGTTTCTAGCGCGGAGACCCAGTACTTC
once	TRBD1	TRBV5-5	TRBJ2-1	CASSLLGTGFSYEQFF	TGTGCCAGCAGCTTGTTGGGGACAGGGTTCTCGTATGAGCAGTTCTTC
NA	NA	TRBV25-1	TRBJ2-1	CASRLVGKQFF	TGTGCCAGCCGGCTGGTGGGTAAGCAGTTCTTC
few	TRBD1	TRBV20-1	TRBJ1-2	CSARPGQGGYGYTF	TGCAGTGCTCGACCGGGACAGGGAGGCTATGGCTACACCTTC
NA	TRBD1	TRBV12-3/TRBV12-4	TRBJ2-7	CATGTGVFEQYF	TGTGCCACGGGGACAGGGGTCTTCGAGCAGTACTTC
few	NA	TRBV10-1	TRBJ2-3	CASSERGTDTQYF	TGCGCCAGCAGTGAGAGGGGCACAGATACGCAGTATTTT
NA	NA	TRBV5-1	TRBJ1-2	CASSLADSRGGYTF	TGCGCCAGCAGCTTGGCCGACAGTCGGGGTGGCTACACCTTC
NA	NA	TRBV15	TRBJ2-7	CATNRDHLYNEQYF	TGTGCCACCAACCGGGACCATTTGTACAATGAGCAGTACTTC
few	TRBD1	TRBV5-1	TRBJ2-5	CASSSDRAEETQYF	TGCGCCAGCAGCTCTGACAGGGCTGAAGAGACCCAGTACTTC
NA	NA	TRBV4-1	TRBJ2-7	CASSQGVDLTFSYEQYF	TGCGCCAGCAGCCAAGGTGTGGACTTGACTTTCTCCTACGAGCAGTACTTC
NA	NA	TRBV20-1	TRBJ1-6	CSALRGPDVSPLHF	TGCAGTGCTCTAAGGGGCCCAGACGTCTCACCCCTCCACTTT
few	TRBD2	TRBV7-9	TRBJ2-5	CASSGRTSGGDRVEETQYF	TGTGCCAGCAGCGGACGGACTAGCGGGGGGGACAGGGTTGAGGAGACCCAGTACTTC
many	NA	TRBV3-1	TRBJ2-5	CASSQEATKETQYF	TGTGCCAGCAGCCAAGAAGCTACTAAAGAGACCCAGTACTTC
NA	TRBD2	TRBV27	TRBJ2-1	CASSPKTGWGLAGGSSYNEQFF	TGTGCCAGCAGCCCAAAGACCGGGTGGGGACTAGCGGGGGGGAGCTCCTACAATGAGCAGTTCTTC
NA	TRBD1	TRBV7-9	TRBJ2-7	CASSRQGAAPYEQYF	TGTGCCAGCAGCAGACAGGGGGCTGCCCCCTACGAGCAGTACTTC
NA	NA	TRBV6-6	TRBJ1-6	CASSYGSSYNSPLHF	TGTGCCAGCAGTTACGGGAGCTCCTATAATTCACCCCTCCACTTT
NA	TRBD1	TRBV11-1	TRBJ2-1	CASSLDRGNDEQFF	TGTGCCAGCAGCTTAGACAGGGGGAACGATGAGCAGTTCTTC
many	NA	TRBV10-3	TRBJ1-1	CATSDGDTEAFF	TGTGCCACCTCGGACGGGGACACTGAAGCTTTCTTT
NA	NA	TRBV20-1	TRBJ1-4	CSARSATNEKLFF	TGCAGTGCTAGAAGCGCAACTAATGAAAAACTGTTTTTT
few	TRBD2	TRBV10-2	TRBJ2-5	CASSEETSGRQETQYF	TGCGCCAGCAGTGAGGAGACTAGCGGTCGGCAAGAGACCCAGTACTTC
NA	TRBD1	TRBV7-2	TRBJ1-2	CASSPDRERGYTF	TGTGCCAGCAGCCCGGACAGGGAGAGGGGCTACACCTTC
NA	NA	TRBV6-5	TRBJ1-1	CASSYSGTETEAFF	TGTGCCAGCAGTTACTCGGGGACTGAGACTGAAGCTTTCTTT